A selection of T cell receptor beta chains follows, all from one sample in a study of shared clonotypes between healthy human individuals. Sequenced by immunoSEQ multiplex PCR; TCRdb stores in-frame clones only, minus some. The sample contains about 480,000 clones, 60% to 85% of which appear only once. Material for sequencing was PBMCs. These receptors originate from a woman aged 40-49 years in good health. Some clones in this sample may be carry-over from other donors' samples. CDR3s include the opening cysteine and the closing phenylalanine or tryptophan. The order of the fields is J gene, D gene, V gene, clone size, CDR3 DNA, CDR3 protein. The D gene is left open where the match is weak. A clone size is listed for some rows: how often the clone was seen (once, few, many), or a class if it is expanded.

TRBJ2-3,-,TRBV10-3,once,TGTGCCATCGGGGCTTTGGCAGCAAGCACAGATACGCAGTATTTT,CAIGALAASTDTQYF
TRBJ1-1,-,TRBV10-2,-,TGCGCCAGCAGTGAGATGGTATGGACGGGGGACACTGAAGCTTTCTTT,CASSEMVWTGDTEAFF
TRBJ2-7,-,TRBV5-5,-,TGTGCCAGCAGCCTCGGGACGGCAGCCTCCTACGAGCAGTACTTC,CASSLGTAASYEQYF
TRBJ2-5,TRBD2,TRBV4-1,-,TGCGCCAGCAGCCCCTCGGGACTAGCGGGAGTTGCGGAACAAGAGACCCAGTACTTC,CASSPSGLAGVAEQETQYF
TRBJ2-2,-,TRBV7-6,-,TGTGCCAGCAGCGCACGTTTAACCGGGGAGCTGTTTTTT,CASSARLTGELFF
TRBJ2-3,-,TRBV18,-,TGTGCCAGCTCACCCGGGGGAGGTAGCTGGGGCCGGGATACGCAGTATTTT,CASSPGGGSWGRDTQYF
TRBJ2-7,TRBD1,TRBV10-1,-,TGCGCCAGCAGTCCGGGACAGTCCTACGAGCAGTACTTC,CASSPGQSYEQYF
TRBJ1-1,-,TRBV11-2,few,TGTGCCAGCAGCCCCAGGGACATGAACACTGAAGCTTTCTTT,CASSPRDMNTEAFF
TRBJ2-7,-,TRBV10-1,-,TGCGCCAGCAGTGAGTCGTGGGAGAATGAGCAGTACTTC,CASSESWENEQYF
TRBJ1-1,-,TRBV29-1,-,TGCAGCGTTGAGTGGCAGGGTTATAACACTGAAGCTTTCTTT,CSVEWQGYNTEAFF
TRBJ1-5,-,TRBV9,-,TGTGCCAGCAGCGTAGGTGACGGGGGTCAGCCACAGCATTTT,CASSVGDGGQPQHF
TRBJ2-3,-,TRBV18,-,TGTGCCAGCTCACCGTATATGACAGCTGACACAGATACGCAGTATTTT,CASSPYMTADTDTQYF
TRBJ2-1,TRBD2,TRBV5-4,-,TGTGCCAGCAGCTTCCCTAGCGGGGACTACAATGAGCAGTTCTTC,CASSFPSGDYNEQFF
TRBJ2-6,-,TRBV5-6,-,TGTGCCAGCAGCTTGGGACGGTCTGGGGCCAACGTCCTGACTTTC,CASSLGRSGANVLTF
TRBJ2-3,TRBD2,TRBV28,many,TGTGCCAGCAGTTCCCCTAGCGGGAGAGGAGATACGCAGTATTTT,CASSSPSGRGDTQYF
TRBJ2-5,-,TRBV30,-,TGTGCCTGGAGTGCAGGAGGGGGGGAGACCCAGTACTTC,CAWSAGGGETQYF
TRBJ2-2,TRBD1,TRBV2,-,TGTGCCAGCAGTGATACTTGGGGACAGGGCGCGAACACCGGGGAGCTGTTTTTT,CASSDTWGQGANTGELFF
TRBJ2-2,-,TRBV7-2,-,TGTGCCAGCAGCTTAAAGGCGCTCACGGGGGCCTCAGGGTCCGGGGAGCTGTTTTTT,CASSLKALTGASGSGELFF
TRBJ1-2,TRBD1,TRBV15,-,TGTGCCACCAGCAGAGGACGGGACAGGCCAAACTATGGCTACACCTTC,CATSRGRDRPNYGYTF
TRBJ2-3,TRBD2,TRBV10-3,-,TGTGCCATCAGGGACGGGGCACTAGCGGGAGTAATAGATACGCAGTATTTT,CAIRDGALAGVIDTQYF
TRBJ1-1,-,TRBV7-2,-,TGTGCCAGCAGCGCCACCGGGGGTATGACCAGGGGAGCTTTCTTT,CASSATGGMTRGAFF
TRBJ1-5,TRBD1,TRBV19,once,TGTGCCAGTAGACAGGACAGGGTCAATCAGCCCCAGCATTTT,CASRQDRVNQPQHF
TRBJ1-4,-,TRBV7-9,-,TGTGCCAGCAGCCCCCCACGGGGGTCAACTAATGAAAAACTGTTTTTT,CASSPPRGSTNEKLFF
TRBJ2-5,TRBD2,TRBV5-1,-,TGCGCCAGCAGCTTGAATCCGACTAGCGGGCAAGAGACCCAGTACTTC,CASSLNPTSGQETQYF
TRBJ2-7,-,TRBV10-1,-,TGCGCCAGCAGTGAGTTACCACGGGCAAGGGGCTCGCAGTACTTC,CASSELPRARGSQYF
TRBJ2-2,-,TRBV9,-,TGTGCCAGCAGCGTAGGGCAGTTTGCGACCCCGGGGGAGCTGTTTTTT,CASSVGQFATPGELFF
TRBJ1-1,-,TRBV7-9,-,TGTGCCAGCAGCTTAGCAGGGGCGCCAGACCTATATGAAGCTTTCTTT,CASSLAGAPDLYEAFF
TRBJ2-1,TRBD2,TRBV28,few,TGTGCCAGCAGTCGACCCGGGACTAGCGTCAATGAGCAGTTCTTC,CASSRPGTSVNEQFF
TRBJ2-7,TRBD2,TRBV11-2,-,TGTGCCAGCAGCGACCCCGGGAGGGGAGTAGGCGAGCAGTACTTC,CASSDPGRGVGEQYF
TRBJ2-7,TRBD2,TRBV6-6,-,TGTGCCAGCAGTTACGGGACTAACAGCTACGAGCAGTACTTC,CASSYGTNSYEQYF
TRBJ2-5,TRBD2,TRBV30,-,TGTGCCTGGAGTGTGGGGACTAGCGGGGAGAGGGGAGAGACCCAGTACTTC,CAWSVGTSGERGETQYF
TRBJ1-2,-,TRBV28,-,TGTGCCAGCAGTCGGACGGTGATCTATGGCTACACCTTC,CASSRTVIYGYTF
TRBJ2-7,-,TRBV5-5,-,TGTGCCAGCAGGTGGGGGGTCGACGAGCAGTACTTC,CASRWGVDEQYF
TRBJ1-1,-,TRBV19,-,TGTGCCAGTAGTATAGTATTGGGGGGAGGAGGAGCTTTCTTT,CASSIVLGGGGAFF
TRBJ2-7,TRBD1,TRBV28,few,TGTGCCAGCAGTTTAAGGAACAGGGGGTACGAGCAGTACTTC,CASSLRNRGYEQYF
TRBJ2-5,-,TRBV19,once,TGTGCCAGTAGTATAGAACTCCAAGAGACCCAGTACTTC,CASSIELQETQYF
TRBJ1-3,-,TRBV5-1,-,TGCGCCAGCAGCGCTGACTACTCTGGAAACACCATATATTTT,CASSADYSGNTIYF
TRBJ1-5,-,TRBV18,few,TGTGCCAGCTCACCTTGGCCGGATATTCCCCAGCATTTT,CASSPWPDIPQHF
TRBJ2-2,TRBD2,TRBV7-7,-,TGTGCCAGCAGCCTGGGGACTAGCGGGACCGGGGAGCTGTTTTTT,CASSLGTSGTGELFF
TRBJ2-1,-,TRBV15,once,TGTGCCACCAGCAGAGATAAAAGGCTTACTAGCTCCTACAATGAGCAGTTCTTC,CATSRDKRLTSSYNEQFF
TRBJ2-2,TRBD2,TRBV9,-,TGTGCCAGCAGCGTACGAAGGCGGGCAAGACTAGCTGGAAAAACCGGGGAGCTGTTTTTT,CASSVRRRARLAGKTGELFF
TRBJ1-2,TRBD1,TRBV6-1,-,TGTGCCAGCAGTGACCGGGACAGGGGTGGCTACACCTTC,CASSDRDRGGYTF
TRBJ2-7,TRBD2,TRBV28,-,TGTGCCATCACCCGGGGGGGGATCAGCTCCTACGAGCAGTACTTC,CAITRGGISSYEQYF
TRBJ2-1,TRBD2,TRBV10-2,-,TGCGCCAGCAGTGAGTCGACGCTAGCGGGAAGAGATGAGCAGTTCTTC,CASSESTLAGRDEQFF
TRBJ2-1,TRBD1,TRBV30,-,TGTGCCTGGGACCGGGACAGGGCCTACAATGAGCAGTTCTTC,CAWDRDRAYNEQFF
TRBJ2-6,-,TRBV5-4,-,TGTGCCAGCAGCTTTGCTGGGGCCAACGTCCTGACTTTC,CASSFAGANVLTF
TRBJ1-2,-,TRBV28,few,TGTGCCAGCAGTTTTCCCAACTATGGCTACACCTTC,CASSFPNYGYTF
TRBJ2-5,-,TRBV7-9,-,TGTGCCAGCAGCTGGGGAGGGGGGTCAGAGACCCAGTACTTC,CASSWGGGSETQYF
TRBJ2-7,-,TRBV2,-,TGTGCCAGCAGTGCTAGCTACGAGCAGTACTTC,CASSASYEQYF
TRBJ2-3,TRBD2,TRBV7-2,-,TGTGCCAGCAGCGAACTCGGGAGGGCCGCAGATACGCAGTATTTT,CASSELGRAADTQYF
TRBJ1-2,TRBD1,TRBV4-1,-,TGCGCCAGCAGCCCCTATCGGGACAGCCGACCCTATGGCTACACCTTC,CASSPYRDSRPYGYTF
TRBJ2-7,TRBD1,TRBV18,-,TGTGCCAGCTCACCAGGGACAGGGGTGAAAGAGCAGTACTTC,CASSPGTGVKEQYF
TRBJ2-5,-,TRBV7-6,-,TGTGCCAGCAGCTTAGGGACCACAGGGAGGGAGACCCAGTACTTC,CASSLGTTGRETQYF